What follows is one T cell receptor beta chain and its context. This clone has more than one count but fewer than ten. The antigen this receptor binds is unknown. Base qualities are not at hand, and no much larger clone is one base apart. This sample is part of a study of cytomegalovirus exposure and HLA in healthy donors (dated by TCRdb to about 2017). As for the study more broadly: An earlier analysis of several hundred of the donors reported 276 Gb of sequence data and approximately 120 million unique TCR beta sequences obtained from 180 million or so T cells. The study profiled the T cell repertoires of hundreds of subjects by immunosequencing and related them to cytomegalovirus serostatus. Four or five DR-DQ haplotypes were handled as single units for association and clustering, since linkage in the cohort was strong. An early release that covered some 630 HLA-typed donors contained approximately 300 gigabases of sequencing data and roughly 84 million unique TCR sequences. Every discovery cohort repertoire had been produced on one sequencing platform. Donor age, sex, ethnicity and CMV serostatus were collected together with the repertoire data. Of the roughly 400 genotyped donors, over 65% fell in the genetic ancestry cluster associated with self-reported Caucasian donors. To decide whether each TCR beta V gene segment behaved as functional or pseudogenic, an earlier analysis of fewer than 750 of the donors relied on high-throughput TCR beta sequencing. Across approximately 400 genotyped donors of the cohort, an average of roughly 200,000 unique TCR beta nucleotide sequences per donor were sequenced, and 15% to 20% of those sequences were non-productive. In addition to the first cohort of around 670 subjects, a separate validation cohort of under 150 different subjects was used. The study aimed to test whether signatures of past pathogen exposure could be identified by cataloging public T cell receptors. In the later analysis, no new phenotypic data were used to find candidate immune exposures; instead, reliance was placed on TCR beta sequences and their occurrence across donors. Both class I and class II loci were covered by HLA typing, at four-digit resolution. In a later genetic analysis, genome-wide SNP genotypes for about 60% of the 666 donors were used, and that subset was treated as a discovery cohort. To study patterns of TCR occurrence, a later analysis re-analyzed previously published TCR beta repertoires from 550 to 800 donors and added high-resolution HLA genotyping. Typing coverage varied by locus: roughly 620-640 donors for A, B, C, DRB1 and DQB1; approximately 520 for DQA1; some 610 for DPA1; approximately 470 for DPB1. To predict cytomegalovirus infection status, the study combined high-throughput TCR immunosequencing, statistical association of individual TCRs with disease status, and machine learning. Overall study outcomes, separate from this receptor: Linkage disequilibrium might explain the correlated functional status among segregating V segments, but an unknown experimental factor could not be ruled out. The presence/absence analyses assumed that sequencing depth was roughly uniform across donors, and that assumption may not be true. Three of the identified cytomegalovirus-associated TCR beta chains were confirmed in vitro to be specific for cytomegalovirus antigens. According to the authors, the approach could potentially be generalized to other disease states and immunological phenotypes. Some IMGT-functional V segments, including TRBV6-2 and TRBV6-3, could not be distinguished by the 87-base-pair reads and were therefore excluded. A total of 164 TCR beta chains were listed by the study as associated with cytomegalovirus. Assigning TCR associations to individual alleles was difficult when HLA alleles, especially DR and DQ, strongly co-occurred. A later genetic analysis associated a missense DCLRE1C variant with V-gene and J-gene trimming of TCR beta chains, and an independent cohort replicated the association. Over 15 rarely observed V segments, including chromosome 9 orphons, were excluded from the earlier analysis of almost 600 of the donors because counts were too low. Most CMV-associated TCR beta chains appeared to be HLA-restricted in a later analysis, and the HLA associations seemed to be driven largely by CMV exposure. In a later analysis, several top co-occurrence clusters were reported to appear linked to parvovirus B19, influenza, CMV and Epstein-Barr virus. In an earlier analysis of fewer than 750 of the donors, most TCR beta V segments were observed in productive rearrangements about 87% or about 30% of the time, broadly matching IMGT annotations. The classifier was reported to diagnose cytomegalovirus status with high specificity and sensitivity in both the original and validation cohorts. In a later analysis, around 17,000 TCR beta sequences were associated with specific HLA alleles at a false discovery rate of 0.05. HLA typing was unavailable for some donors at each locus, so association tests used only the typed subset. A group of highly shared sequence variants was considered likely to be a technical artifact of the sequencing pipeline. The cohort was sequenced for TCR beta chains only, and without alpha or paired-chain data the features that could be detected were limited. Compared with the roughly 600-donor mean, donors in an Asian-associated ancestry cluster had fewer N-insertions in productive TCRs, according to a later genetic analysis. According to a later analysis, TCR association rates differed among HLA loci, with DRB1 alleles showing the most associated TCRs and HLA-C alleles showing the fewest. A later analysis found that HLA-associated TCR beta chains were more clonally expanded and had lower generation probabilities than equally common non-associated chains. A further reported finding was that TCR beta sequences accurately predicted the HLA-A and HLA-B alleles for most subjects in the first cohort. While some public TCRs were present in many individuals, most TCR sequences turned up only very rarely across donors. Immune exposure information for the cohort was limited to CMV serostatus.

In total, fewer than 750 healthy bone marrow donors made up the cohort. At the time of sampling, every cohort member was nominally healthy, though immune exposures that went unrecorded were likely present. The donor was CMV seropositive and belonged to the group of 250 to 300 seropositive cohort members. Each donor provided a peripheral blood sample, and peripheral blood mononuclear cells were used for TCR beta sequencing. Genomic DNA extraction from the blood cell samples was performed with the Qiagen DNeasy Blood Extraction Kit. Library method: the immunoSEQ multiplex PCR assay. For the multiplex PCR, a mixture combining 60 forward primers for TCR Vbeta segments and 13 reverse primers for TCR Jbeta segments was used. A multiplex PCR assay on genomic DNA amplified the CDR3 region of rearranged TCR beta genes. The Illumina HiSeq System was used to sequence the amplified TCR beta libraries as 87-base-pair reads. Per the source publication's procedure: Across the 500 to 750 repertoires, a later analysis counted some 81 million unique TCR beta chains, approximately 12 million of which were shared by at least two donors. A nearest-neighbor algorithm error-corrected the raw reads and collapsed the reads into unique sequences, merging closely related sequences to remove PCR and sequencing errors. V, D and J gene segments were assigned by aligning CDR3 sequences to IMGT reference sequences. Each retained sequence needed at least a six-nucleotide match to both a V gene segment and a J gene segment. Rearrangements were called productive when the CDR3 lacked stop codons and stayed in frame with V and J; all others were non-productive. CDR3 was defined by IMGT convention, running from the second conserved V-encoded cysteine to the conserved J-encoded phenylalanine. The earlier analysis of around 640 of the donors excluded sequences that lacked an unambiguous match to a single V gene segment. An earlier analysis of some 610 of the donors called V segments functional above 56.7% productive rearrangements and segregating when the between-donor standard deviation exceeded 5%. A statistical classification framework was developed to diagnose cytomegalovirus status using the catalog of TCR beta chain sequences. In a later analysis, TCR nucleotide sequences were compared against IMGT/GENE-DB human TR gene sequences so that V and J genes could be assigned. In a later analysis, CDR3 sequences and most-parsimonious VDJ recombination scenarios were assigned using the TCRdist pipeline. In a later analysis, each TCR beta chain was defined by its CDR3 amino acid sequence together with its V-gene family, and reads without a unique V-gene family were excluded. As a way to deal with suspected cross-contamination and a sequencing artifact, a later analysis dropped approximately 590 nucleotide sequences that were highly shared and had low generation probability. A later analysis calculated a clonal expansion index for each public chain from normalized within-repertoire ranks of inferred template counts. Generation probabilities in a later analysis came from a VDJ recombination model fitted to out-of-frame rearrangements, and those results were checked against IGoR. In a later analysis, TCR-TCR, TCR-HLA and TCR-CMV co-occurrence was scored with hypergeometric tests, and a repertoire-size bias correction was applied to TCR pairs. A later analysis estimated false discovery rates by permuting HLA or CMV assignments 20 times. In a later analysis, co-occurring TCRs were grouped using DBSCAN, and TCRdist sequence similarity was added for clustering within HLA-allele-positive subsets. Repertoires with fewer than 30,000 or more than 120,000 public chains, plus five repertoires with anomalous nucleotide sharing, were excluded from co-occurrence clustering. Not all clones reach the TCRdb copy of this immuneACCESS table, which keeps in-frame sequences only. Checked studies attribute under half of the gap to unresolved V genes and leave the rest unexplained. The V and J calls and clone size come from that table; D and trimming were worked out from the DNA. Counted in this sample were some 140,000 clones; approximately 80% of them appeared once. The top ten clones comprise roughly 8.8% of the sample.

The CDR3 covers 14 residues, taking in both the cysteine and the phenylalanine. Only CDR3 DNA is held: 42 bases, read in frame from base 1. Trimming accounts for 4 bases at V and 2 bases at J, while the number of junction bases matched to no gene is 2. The germline V gene specifies SGHTA as CDR1 and FQGNSA as CDR2. The chain employs TRBV7-2 and TRBJ2-7; the junction holds 10 bases that match TRBD2. This receptor was obtained from a woman in her forties or fifties in good health and CMV-seropositive. Sequenced sample: PBMCs. This receptor has the CDR3 CASSSLAGAYEQYF. The sequenced DNA is TGTGCCAGCAGCTCCCTAGCGGGGGCCTACGAGCAGTACTTC. The CDR3 plus the reference TRBV7-2 and TRBJ2-7 genes for the other parts give the full variable domain: GAGVSQSPSNKVTEKGKDVELRCDPISGHTALYWYRQSLGQGLEFLIYFQGNSAPDKSGLPSDRFSAERTGGSVSTLTIQRTQQEDSAVYLCASSSLAGAYEQYFGPGTRLTVT.